This T cell receptor (beta chain) was sequenced for a study of blood T cells in healthy people across ages. The sample, 9 to 10 milliliters of peripheral blood, was drawn from each donor. A second PCR of roughly 7 to 11 cycles used a sample-barcoded 5' primer and a J-beta primer mix. In TCRdb, the 5' RACE reads were re-called with MiXCR into one record per CDR3 protein. Of almost 800,000 distinct CDR3 sequences in the sample, more than 45% were seen once. The specimen was blood. The TCR comes from a young man in good health.

The CDR3 nucleotides are TGCAGTGCTAGCGGGAGGTATGACAATGAGCAGTTCTTC. Its translation is CSASGRYDNEQFF. The V gene is TRBV20-1, the J gene TRBJ2-1; 7 bases line up with TRBD2. V lost 3 bases and J lost 5; bases outside the gene matches: 4. Germline assignment: CDR1 DFQATT and CDR2 SNEGSKA (reference sequence). The CDR3 length is 13 residues.